The clone carrying this T cell receptor (beta chain) appeared a few times. Via MiXCR, TCRdb re-called the 5' RACE reads, giving one row per CDR3 protein. The table has 1.5 million to 2 million distinct CDR3 sequences, under 35% seen once. The entry originates in a study of identical twins. CDR1 is MNHEY, CDR2 SMNVEV, per germline (reference sequence). The trim removed 1 base at V and 0 bases at J, leaving 8 bases unmatched. The CDR3 is 19 amino acids. This chain joins TRBV27 and TRBJ2-1; 11 positions agree with TRBD2. The source of this sequence is a newborn girl in good health. The sequenced sample was cord blood. CDR3 sequence (DNA): TGTGCCAGCAGTTTATATAGCGGGAGGGCCCTGAACTCCTACAATGAGCAGTTCTTC. This translates into CASSLYSGRALNSYNEQFF.